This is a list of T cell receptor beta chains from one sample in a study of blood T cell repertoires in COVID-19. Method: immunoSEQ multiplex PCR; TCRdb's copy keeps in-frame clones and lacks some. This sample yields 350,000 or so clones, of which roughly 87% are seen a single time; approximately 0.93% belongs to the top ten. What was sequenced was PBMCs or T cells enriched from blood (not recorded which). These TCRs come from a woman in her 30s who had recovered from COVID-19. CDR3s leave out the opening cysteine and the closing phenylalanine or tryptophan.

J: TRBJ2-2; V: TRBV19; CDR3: ASSGTLSGELF
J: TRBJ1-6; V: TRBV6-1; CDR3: ASSESSRGNSPLH
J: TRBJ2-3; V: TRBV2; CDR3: ASSEGRAYTDTQY
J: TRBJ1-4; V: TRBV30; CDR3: AWSAAHREKLF
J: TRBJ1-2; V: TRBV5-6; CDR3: ASSASGRDRGINGYT
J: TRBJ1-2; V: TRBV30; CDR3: AWSRGGTGPAGYGYT
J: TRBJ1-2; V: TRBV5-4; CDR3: ASSLAGTRGGYT
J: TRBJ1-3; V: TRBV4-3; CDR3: ASSHEFRVTSGNTIY
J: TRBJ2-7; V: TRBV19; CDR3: ASTQGQASSYEQY
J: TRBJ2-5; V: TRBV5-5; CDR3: ASSLESSGGGTQY
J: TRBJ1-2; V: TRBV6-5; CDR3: ASIPAALTNYGYT
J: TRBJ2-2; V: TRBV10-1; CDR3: ASNQDRGHGELF
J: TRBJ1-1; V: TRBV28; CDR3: ASGRDTEAF